This entry is about one T cell receptor (beta chain). What it binds is not known. These data are taken from a study of cytomegalovirus exposure and HLA in healthy donors. Findings of the study overall: Most TCR sequences were seen very rarely across donors, but some public TCRs occurred in many. In a later analysis, a genetic analysis reported fewer productive-TCR N-insertions in an Asian-associated ancestry cluster than the cohort average.

The CDR3 loop spans 12 amino acids. The germline V gene has CDR1 SGHTA and CDR2 FQGNSA. V shed 6 bases and J 10 bases; nucleotides not matched to a gene: 6. The donors comprised healthy bone marrow donors. 60 Vbeta and 13 Jbeta primers were used in PCR. The assay was immunoSEQ multiplex PCR, and TCRdb's table has in-frame clones only and misses some. The sample holds 100,000 to 150,000 clones, 8% to 11% seen once. The rearrangement joins TRBV7-2 to TRBJ2-3; 8 positions agree with TRBD1. The sequenced sample consisted of PBMCs. The TCR originated in a woman aged 18-29 years in good health and CMV-seropositive. In DNA form, the CDR3 reads TGTGCCAGCAGTCGCGGACAGGGTCCGCAGTATTTT. Protein: CASSRGQGPQYF.